A selection of T cell receptor beta chains follows, all from one sample in a study of regulatory T cells in long-lasting Graves disease. MiXCR was run by TCRdb on the multiplex PCR reads, yielding one entry per CDR3 protein. Counted here are hundreds of thousands of distinct CDR3 sequences, roughly 14% occurring once; the ten biggest clones make up roughly a tenth. The sample was also linked to a second study, of T cells in Graves' hyperthyroidism and ophthalmopathy.

Here the sequenced sample was peripheral blood mononuclear cells (PBMCs), taken at new diagnosis, from a patient treated with antithyroid drugs. These TCRs come from a man under 40 with Graves disease. CDR3s include the opening cysteine and the closing phenylalanine or tryptophan. D genes are given only for firm matches. Clone size is given for some rows only: seen once, a few or many times, or a class if the clone is expanded.

v_gene,j_gene,d_gene,abundance,CDR3nt,CDR3aa
TRBV18,TRBJ1-1,TRBD1,NA,TGTGCCAGCTCACGCCTACAGGGGATGAGCACTGAAGCTTTCTTT,CASSRLQGMSTEAFF
TRBV14,TRBJ1-1,NA,many,TGTGCCTCGTCAGAGACCGCCAGGGCTGAAGCTTTCTTT,CASSETARAEAFF
TRBV11-2,TRBJ2-6,TRBD2,NA,TGTGCCAGCAGTACCTCCGGGACTAGCGGTTCCTCTGGGGCCAACGTCCTGACTTTC,CASSTSGTSGSSGANVLTF
TRBV27,TRBJ2-2,NA,few,TGTGCCAGCAGTCAAGGTTTGAGGACCGGGGAGCTGTTTTTT,CASSQGLRTGELFF
TRBV5-4,TRBJ2-1,NA,NA,TGTGCCAGCAGCCCAACCTGGGGGGATCGGTCCAATGAGCAGTTCTTC,CASSPTWGDRSNEQFF
TRBV7-2,TRBJ2-3,TRBD2,many,TGTGCCAGCAGCTTAAATCCGGGACTAGCGGGAGACCTCACAGATACGCAGTATTTT,CASSLNPGLAGDLTDTQYF
TRBV6-2/TRBV6-3,TRBJ2-1,NA,many,TGTGCCAGCAGTTATCAGGGTTATCACAATGAGCAGTTCTTC,CASSYQGYHNEQFF
TRBV20-1,TRBJ2-1,NA,few,TGCAGTGCTAGAGAGGTTGGTTGGGGAATATACAATGAGCAGTTCTTC,CSAREVGWGIYNEQFF
TRBV19,TRBJ2-3,NA,few,TGTGCCAGTAGACCGCCCCACACAGATACGCAGTATTTT,CASRPPHTDTQYF
TRBV10-3,TRBJ1-2,TRBD1,many,TGTGCCATCAGTTTTTTAGGGGGCGCGAATGGCTACACCTTC,CAISFLGGANGYTF
TRBV4-2,TRBJ2-7,NA,few,TGTGCCAGCAGCCAAGAGGGGGCGGGGGAGCAGTACTTC,CASSQEGAGEQYF
TRBV11-2,TRBJ2-7,TRBD2,many,TGTGCCAGCAGCGCCAAGCGGGGGGGGTATTACGAGCAGTACTTC,CASSAKRGGYYEQYF
TRBV11-2,TRBJ2-7,NA,many,TGTGCCAGCAGCTTAGCACTAGATAGCGAGCAGTACTTC,CASSLALDSEQYF
TRBV20-1,TRBJ1-2,NA,many,TGCAGTGCTAGAGATTTGGTATTGGGCTACACCTTC,CSARDLVLGYTF
TRBV29-1,TRBJ1-2,NA,NA,TGCAGCGTTGTCCGGGGTCCCGGCTATGGCTACACCTTC,CSVVRGPGYGYTF
TRBV7-3,TRBJ2-1,NA,NA,TGTGCCAGCAGCTTAAATGGACCCAGCAATGAGCAGTTCTTC,CASSLNGPSNEQFF
TRBV5-1,TRBJ2-1,TRBD2,many,TGCGCCAGCAGCTTGGATGGCGGGAGGCCCCCCTACAATGAGCAGTTCTTC,CASSLDGGRPPYNEQFF
TRBV9,TRBJ2-5,NA,many,TGTGCCAGCAGCGTAGAAGGAGGGCGAGAGACCCAGTACTTC,CASSVEGGRETQYF
TRBV12-3/TRBV12-4,TRBJ2-1,NA,many,TGTGCCAGCAGGGCGAACAGGGCCCATGAGCAGTTCTTC,CASRANRAHEQFF
TRBV9,TRBJ2-7,NA,NA,TGTGCCAGCAGCGTCTCCCGGCTCGACGAGCAGTACTTC,CASSVSRLDEQYF
TRBV7-3,TRBJ2-1,TRBD1,many,TGTGCCAGCAGCCCGGACAGGGGATCTCCTAATGAGCAGTTCTTC,CASSPDRGSPNEQFF
TRBV12-3/TRBV12-4,TRBJ1-2,NA,NA,TGTGCCAGCAGATCAGGGTGGACGGATGGCTACACCTTC,CASRSGWTDGYTF